These 29 T cell receptor beta chains were sequenced from one sample in a study of blood T cell repertoires in COVID-19. Measured with immunoSEQ multiplex PCR; TCRdb has only the in-frame clones, and not every one. The top ten clones hold approximately 9% of a sample with about 250,000 clones, 83% of them seen once. Source material: peripheral blood. Receptors originate from a man aged 40-50 years with active or convalescent COVID-19.

This chain connects TRBV7-6 to TRBJ1-2; D remains unclear. CDR3 length equals 11 residues. The V and J ends lost 2 bases and 7 bases respectively, with 5 bases between them. The V gene's germline CDR1 is SGHVS and CDR2 FNYEAQ. The CDR3 DNA reads as TGTGCCAGCAGCTTACGGGGTGGCTACACCTTC. Its protein product is CASSLRGGYTF.

The chain uses TRBV2 and TRBJ1-2; a weak D match, TRBD1 (6 bases). V lost 4 bases, J lost 4 bases, and 10 bases lay in between. The CDR3 is made up of 13 amino acids. Germline assignment: CDR1 SNHLY and CDR2 FYNNEI. CDR3 coding DNA: TGTGCCAGCAGTGTGGGGGCAGCCTATGGCTACACCTTC. It codes for CASSVGAAYGYTF.

The gene calls are TRBV18 and TRBJ2-2, with D unresolved. V was clipped by 1 base and J by 1 base, with 4 bases between them. Per germline, CDR1 KGHSH and CDR2 LQKENI. The CDR3 is 14 amino acids. The CDR3 sequence is CASSPRKNTGELFF. In DNA, the CDR3 is TGTGCCAGCTCACCACGTAAGAACACCGGGGAGCTGTTTTTT.

V gene TRBV6-5 combines with J gene TRBJ1-6; maybe TRBD1 (6 bases). The CDR3 loop spans 15 amino acids. Between the trimmed V and J ends, which lost 5 bases and 8 bases, there was a span of 16 bases. Germline loops: CDR1 MNHEY, CDR2 SVGAGI. The CDR3 protein is CASSPPSGGYSPLHF. The CDR3 coding sequence is TGTGCCAGCAGTCCCCCCTCGGGGGGCTATTCACCCCTCCACTTT.

The chain employs TRBV7-9 and TRBJ2-7, with a tentative D call TRBD2 (6 bases). This CDR3 comprises 15 residues. With 5 bases removed from V and 0 bases from J, the gap between germline ends came to 14 bases. From germline, CDR1 is SEHNR and CDR2 FQNEAQ (reference sequence). CDR3 sequence reads: CASSPGDLSSYEQYF. Here the CDR3 DNA reads TGTGCCAGCAGCCCTGGGGACTTAAGCTCCTACGAGCAGTACTTC.

The rearrangement joins TRBV11-3 to TRBJ2-1; no clear D. Germline V gene lookup returns CDR1 SGHNT and CDR2 YENEEA. The CDR3 has 12 amino acids. V lost 0 bases and J 10 bases, leaving 7 bases between the germline ends. The DNA of the CDR3 is TGTGCCAGCAGCTTAGAGTCCATCGAGCAGTTCTTC. This sequence encodes CASSLESIEQFF.

The chain combines TRBV27 with TRBJ1-5, with TRBD1 identical over 10 bases. The CDR3 extends over 15 amino acids. The V and J ends lost 3 bases and 3 bases, in that order; junction bases with no gene match: 2. Germline lookup yields CDR1 MNHEY and CDR2 SMNVEV (reference sequence). The CDR3 DNA sequence: TGTGCCAGCAGTTTCGACAGGGGGCCCAATCAGCCCCAGCATTTT. This translates into CASSFDRGPNQPQHF.

V is TRBV28 and J is TRBJ1-2; the match to TRBD1 covers 8 bases. V lost 5 bases, J lost 2 bases, and 7 bases stayed unmatched. Germline CDR1 and CDR2: MDHEN and SYDVKM. The CDR3 extends over 15 amino acids. The CDR3 DNA is TGTGCCAGCAGTACGTCTTACAGGGGGAACTATGGCTACACCTTC. Residues: CASSTSYRGNYGYTF.

This rearrangement joins TRBV2 to TRBJ1-1; TRBD1 matches at 8 bases. The CDR3 runs 14 residues. CDR1 is SNHLY, CDR2 FYNNEI, per germline. V was clipped by 6 bases and J by 11 bases; unmatched bases: 14. The chain's CDR3 is CASRGLDRGLEAFF. CDR3 DNA sequence: TGTGCCAGCAGGGGCTTAGACAGGGGATTGGAGGCTTTCTTT.

The chain combines TRBV18 with TRBJ1-2; the match to TRBD1 covers 7 bases. J was trimmed by 4 bases and V by 3 bases; bases with no gene match: 8. Germline lookup yields CDR1 KGHSH and CDR2 LQKENI. The CDR3 spans 15 residues. The CDR3 region has the DNA TGTGCCAGCTCACCGGGACAGAATCAACCCTATGGCTACACCTTC. Translating gives CASSPGQNQPYGYTF.

This rearrangement joins TRBV19 to TRBJ1-1, with D possibly matching TRBD1 (6 bases). V was cut by 6 bases and J by 3 bases, with 14 bases left in between. This CDR3 spans 14 amino acids. The germline V gene encodes CDR1 LNHDA and CDR2 SQIVND (reference sequence). The CDR3 region is CASSDESGDTEAFF. The CDR3 DNA reads TGTGCCAGTAGCGACGAATCAGGGGACACTGAAGCTTTCTTT.

The genes are TRBV27 and TRBJ1-6, with D uncertain. The CDR3 spans 18 residues. V was trimmed by 2 bases and J by 0 bases, leaving 14 bases between them. Per the germline V gene, CDR1 is MNHEY and CDR2 is SMNVEV (reference sequence). This chain's CDR3 is CASSLKSQTSSYNSPLHF. DNA for the CDR3: TGTGCCAGCAGTTTAAAATCACAGACGAGCTCCTATAATTCACCCCTCCACTTT.

This chain uses TRBV27 with TRBJ2-2; 7 positions match TRBD1. V shed 0 bases, J shed 0 bases, and the junction held 1 base outside the gene matches. Germline V gene data show CDR1 as MNHEY and CDR2 as SMNVEV (reference sequence). The CDR3 covers 16 residues. The CDR3, as DNA: TGTGCCAGCAGTTTATCTGGGACAGCGAACACCGGGGAGCTGTTTTTT. Its translation: CASSLSGTANTGELFF.

This clone occurred once. The rearrangement uses TRBV6-5 and TRBJ2-7; 10 positions agree with TRBD2. This CDR3 is 13 amino acids long. V was clipped by 5 bases and J by 3 bases; unmatched bases: 1. Germline V lookup: CDR1 MNHEY, CDR2 SVGAGI. CDR3 DNA sequence: TGTGCCAGCAGTCGGACTAGCGGCTACGAGCAGTACTTC. Translated, it gives CASSRTSGYEQYF.

V and J are TRBV3-1 (or the pseudogene TRBV3-2) and TRBJ1-3, with a possible D match to TRBD1 (5 bases). Germline V CDR1 and CDR2: LGHDT, YNNKEL (reference sequence). This CDR3 comprises 16 residues. Trimming left V 0 bases short and J 2 bases short, with 11 bases between. CDR3 residues: CASSQDIETAGNTIYF. Written as DNA, the CDR3 is TGTGCCAGCAGCCAAGATATCGAGACAGCTGGAAACACCATATATTTT.

This sequence joins TRBV3-1 (or the pseudogene TRBV3-2) and TRBJ1-4; 9 bases align to TRBD1. CDR1 is LGHDT and CDR2 is YNNKEL in the germline V gene (reference sequence). V was clipped by 1 base and J by 6 bases; unmatched bases: 9. This CDR3 is built from 17 residues. The CDR3 sequence is CASSQVPSGTGYEKLFF. The CDR3 nucleotides read TGTGCCAGCAGCCAAGTCCCGTCCGGGACAGGGTATGAAAAACTGTTTTTT.

The rearrangement links TRBV5-5 to TRBJ2-1, with 7 bases lining up with TRBD2. Trimming took 1 base from V and 6 from J; bases not matched to a gene: 10. There are 16 residues in the CDR3. Germline lookup yields CDR1 SGHKS and CDR2 YYEKEE (reference sequence). The CDR3 spells CASSLSPGTTGNEQFF. CDR3 bases: TGTGCCAGCAGCTTGAGTCCCGGGACTACGGGCAATGAGCAGTTCTTC.

In this sample, this clone turned up a few times. This chain connects TRBV6-1 to TRBJ1-4; TRBD1 is a possible D gene (6 bases). Germline V gene data show CDR1 as MNHNS and CDR2 as SASEGT. Trimming took off 2 bases at V and 3 bases at J, with 10 bases between the two ends. CDR3 length equals 15 residues. The CDR3 loop reads CASSELDSANEKLFF. The CDR3 coding sequence is TGTGCCAGCAGTGAACTGGACAGTGCTAATGAAAAACTGTTTTTT.

The rearrangement links TRBV30 to TRBJ1-1; possibly TRBD1 for D (6 bases). V lost 0 bases and J 4 bases, leaving 15 bases between the germline ends. The CDR3 extends over 15 amino acids. Germline values: CDR1 GTSNPN, CDR2 SVGIG (reference sequence). The CDR3 loop reads CAWSVRRGGGTEAFF. The CDR3 region has the DNA TGTGCCTGGAGTGTACGTAGAGGGGGGGGCACTGAAGCTTTCTTT. The full variable domain, with the rest looked up from reference TRBV30 and TRBJ1-1, is SQTIHQWPATLVQPVGSPLSLECTVEGTSNPNLYWYRQAAGRGLQLLFYSVGIGQISSEVPQNLSASRPQDRQFILSSKKLLLSDSGFYLCAWSVRRGGGTEAFFGQGTRLTVV.

The chain's CDR3 is CASSIRGDTQYF. In DNA, the CDR3 is TGTGCCAGTAGTATCCGGGGTGATACGCAGTATTTT. The chain couples TRBV19 to TRBJ2-3; TRBD2 is a possible D gene (5 bases). CDR3 length equals 12 residues. The ends were cut back, 3 bases at V and 6 bases at J, with 7 bases in the middle. CDR1 and CDR2 (germline): LNHDA, SQIVND (reference sequence).

This chain joins TRBV21-1 and TRBJ2-2; TRBD2, the D gene given by the table, was not confirmed from the DNA. TRBV21-1 corresponds to a pseudogene. This CDR3 has 22 residues. This CDR3 is CATQQGPLFQGSGGSNTGELFF. In DNA, the CDR3 is TGTGCCACCCAACAAGGGCCCCTCTTCCAAGGGAGCGGGGGTTCGAACACCGGGGAGCTGTTTTTT.

The chain couples TRBV6-5 to TRBJ2-3; 10 bases align to TRBD1. Per germline, CDR1 MNHEY and CDR2 SVGAGI. CDR3 length: 15 amino acids. V dropped 5 bases and J dropped 6; count of bases not matched to a gene: 8. The chain's CDR3 is CASSIGQGGPDTQYF. CDR3 DNA sequence: TGTGCCAGCAGTATAGGACAGGGGGGCCCCGATACGCAGTATTTT.

V usage is TRBV21-1 and J usage is TRBJ1-5; the D segment call TRBD1 is taken from the table without a DNA check. TRBV21-1 is termed a pseudogene. The CDR3 loop spans 15 amino acids. CDR3 nucleotide sequence: TGTGCCAGCAGCAGCAGGACAGGGGGCAATCAGCCCCAGCATTTT. This encodes CASSSRTGGNQPQHF.

V is TRBV2 and J is TRBJ2-5; D gene ambiguous. Germline V lookup: CDR1 SNHLY, CDR2 FYNNEI. V lost 2 bases and J lost 6, with 4 bases in between. The CDR3 length is 11 residues. The CDR3 DNA reads as TGTGCCAGCAGTGAAATTAAGACCCAGTACTTC. It specifies CASSEIKTQYF.

CDR3 region: CASSGGTGVNEQYF. Written as DNA, the CDR3 is TGCGCCAGCAGTGGAGGGACAGGGGTAAACGAGCAGTACTTC. The rearrangement joins TRBV10-2 to TRBJ2-7; TRBD1 matches 10 bases. Germline assignment: CDR1 WSHSY and CDR2 SAAADI. This CDR3 region has 14 residues. Germline trimming cut 4 bases from V and 5 bases from J; bases unmatched to any gene: 5.

The chain has TRBV5-1 and TRBJ2-2; no clear D gene. V dropped 4 bases and J dropped 4 bases, with 17 bases sitting between them. Germline V gives CDR1 SGHRS, CDR2 YFSETQ. This CDR3 has 16 amino acids. CDR3 in amino acids: CASSPPNEYATGELFF. CDR3 sequence (DNA): TGCGCCAGCAGCCCCCCCAATGAGTATGCCACCGGGGAGCTGTTTTTT.

The J gene is TRBJ2-3, the V gene TRBV12-5; 10 nucleotides agree with TRBD1. Germline lookup yields CDR1 LGHNT and CDR2 FRNRAP. Losses at the gene ends were 1 base for V and 11 bases for J; bases not matched to a gene: 6. The CDR3 loop spans 14 amino acids. CDR3 sequence: CASGLEPGQGEQYF. CDR3 coding DNA: TGTGCTAGTGGTTTGGAGCCTGGACAGGGGGAGCAGTATTTT.

V is TRBV7-9 and J is TRBJ1-6; 7 positions match TRBD1. Germline V gives CDR1 SEHNR, CDR2 FQNEAQ (reference sequence). V dropped 4 bases and J dropped 4; count of bases not matched to a gene: 10. This CDR3 has 17 amino acids. The CDR3 DNA reads TGTGCCAGCAGCTCTAACCCAGGGGGACTTTATAATTCACCCCTCCACTTT. This codes for CASSSNPGGLYNSPLHF.

V usage is TRBV5-5 and J usage is TRBJ2-7; 7 nucleotides align to TRBD1. This CDR3 region has 14 residues. The J segment lost 2 bases and the V segment lost 2 bases, leaving 4 bases of the junction unmatched. CDR1 and CDR2 from the germline V gene are SGHKS and YYEKEE (reference sequence). The CDR3 DNA is TGTGCCAGCAGCTTTACCAGGGGGACCTACGAGCAGTACTTC. Protein sequence: CASSFTRGTYEQYF.